This TCR beta chain is from a study of beta chain features in type 1 diabetes. Broader study findings: VDJ junctions from patients with type 1 diabetes contained fewer insertions and more deletions.

On this clone: As yet, its antigen is unknown.

The V gene lost 6 bases and the J gene lost 6 bases, with 11 bases spanning the gap. This CDR3 has 12 residues. From germline, CDR1 is SNHLY and CDR2 FYNNEI. The investigators reverse transcribed all of the isolated RNA, so they sequenced expressed TCRB transcripts. The repertoire was sequenced with immunoSEQ multiplex PCR; TCRdb's copy has only in-frame clones and lacks some. The repertoire holds fewer than 650,000 clones, with 15% to 18% as singletons. Sequencing used naive CD4+ T cells from blood. The receptor was isolated from a man younger than 35 in good health. The V gene is TRBV2, the J gene TRBJ1-1; D not resolved. The CDR3, as DNA: TGTGCCAGCAGAGCGGACGTGGCTGAAGCTTTCTTT. Amino acid sequence: CASRADVAEAFF.